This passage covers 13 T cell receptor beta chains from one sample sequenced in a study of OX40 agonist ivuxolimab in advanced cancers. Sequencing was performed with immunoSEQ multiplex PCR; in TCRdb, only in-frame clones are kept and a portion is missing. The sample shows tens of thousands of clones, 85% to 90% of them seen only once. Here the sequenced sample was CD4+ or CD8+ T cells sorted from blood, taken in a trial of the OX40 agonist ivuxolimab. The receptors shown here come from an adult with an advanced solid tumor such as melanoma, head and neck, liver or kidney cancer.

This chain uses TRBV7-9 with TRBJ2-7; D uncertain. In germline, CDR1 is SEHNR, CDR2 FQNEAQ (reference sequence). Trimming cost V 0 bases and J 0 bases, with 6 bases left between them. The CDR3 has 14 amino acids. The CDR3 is CASSLAYLSYEQYF. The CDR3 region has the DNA TGTGCCAGCAGCTTAGCGTACCTCTCCTACGAGCAGTACTTC.

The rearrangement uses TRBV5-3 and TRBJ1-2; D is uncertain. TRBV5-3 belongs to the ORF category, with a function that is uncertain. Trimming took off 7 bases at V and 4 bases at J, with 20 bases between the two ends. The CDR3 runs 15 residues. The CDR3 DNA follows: TGTGCCAGAGCTTTACTGGTGAGAAAGACCTATGGCTACACCTTC. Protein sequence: CARALLVRKTYGYTF.

Here the CDR3 DNA reads TGTGCCAGCAGCCCCCAAGGGAGCACAGATACGCAGTATTTT. Translation: CASSPQGSTDTQYF. The chain couples TRBV7-9 to TRBJ2-3; D gene uncertain. There are 14 residues in the CDR3. Trimming left V 5 bases short and J 0 bases short, with 9 bases between. CDR1 SEHNR and CDR2 FQNEAQ come from the germline V gene (reference sequence).

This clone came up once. CDR3 in amino acids: CASSVGGRLGGETQYF. The DNA of the CDR3 is TGTGCCAGCAGCGTAGGGGGCAGATTGGGAGGTGAGACCCAGTACTTC. The chain has TRBV9 and TRBJ2-5; the D gene is possibly TRBD2 (6 bases). Trimming shortened V by 0 bases and J by 5 bases, and 17 bases separated the two germline ends. Germline V gene lookup returns CDR1 SGDLS and CDR2 YYNGEE. The CDR3 loop spans 16 amino acids.

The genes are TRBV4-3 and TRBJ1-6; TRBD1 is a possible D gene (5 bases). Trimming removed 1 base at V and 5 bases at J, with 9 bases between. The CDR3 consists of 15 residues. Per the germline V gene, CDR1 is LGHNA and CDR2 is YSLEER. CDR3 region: CASSQVAGDNSPLHF. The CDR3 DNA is TGCGCCAGCAGCCAAGTTGCGGGGGATAATTCACCCCTCCACTTT.

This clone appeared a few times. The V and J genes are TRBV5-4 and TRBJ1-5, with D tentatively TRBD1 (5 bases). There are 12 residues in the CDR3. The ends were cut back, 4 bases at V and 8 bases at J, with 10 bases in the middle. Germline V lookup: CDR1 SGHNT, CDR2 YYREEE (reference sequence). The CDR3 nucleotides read TGTGCCAGCAGCGCTTGGGGGGAGCCCCAGCATTTT. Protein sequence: CASSAWGEPQHF.

The CDR3 nucleotides read TGCGCCAGCAGCTTGGATAGAAACTACAATGAGCAGTTCTTC. It specifies CASSLDRNYNEQFF. The V and J genes are TRBV5-1 and TRBJ2-1; no clear D gene. V gave up 0 bases and J gave up 3 bases, with 7 bases separating them. Germline V gene sequence: CDR1 SGHRS, CDR2 YFSETQ. The CDR3 has 14 amino acids.

CDR3 sequence (DNA): TGTGCCAGCAGTCTTTTTAAAACCGGGGAGCTGTTTTTT. It yields the protein CASSLFKTGELFF. The gene calls are TRBV2 and TRBJ2-2, with D hard to call. The CDR3 is 13 residues long. Germline V lookup: CDR1 SNHLY, CDR2 FYNNEI. Trimming removed 5 bases from V and 5 bases from J, with 9 bases in between. Full variable domain (outside the CDR3, taken from reference TRBV2 and TRBJ2-2): EPEVTQTPSHQVTQMGQEVILRCVPISNHLYFYWYRQILGQKVEFLVSFYNNEISEKSEIFDDQFSVERPDGSNFTLKIRSTKLEDSAMYFCASSLFKTGELFFGEGSRLTVL.

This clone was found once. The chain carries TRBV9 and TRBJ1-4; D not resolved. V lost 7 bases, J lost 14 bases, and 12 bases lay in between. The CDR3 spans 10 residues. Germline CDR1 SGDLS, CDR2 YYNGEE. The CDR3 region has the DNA TGTGCCAGCGGTGGGATCTCGCTGTTTTTT. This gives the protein CASGGISLFF.

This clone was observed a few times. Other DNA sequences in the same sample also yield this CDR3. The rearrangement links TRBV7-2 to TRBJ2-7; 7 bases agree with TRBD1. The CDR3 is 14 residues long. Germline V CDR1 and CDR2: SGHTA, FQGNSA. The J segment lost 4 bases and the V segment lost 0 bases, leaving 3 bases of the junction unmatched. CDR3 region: CASSLASGGYEQYF. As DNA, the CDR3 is TGTGCCAGCAGCTTAGCGTCAGGGGGATACGAGCAGTACTTC.

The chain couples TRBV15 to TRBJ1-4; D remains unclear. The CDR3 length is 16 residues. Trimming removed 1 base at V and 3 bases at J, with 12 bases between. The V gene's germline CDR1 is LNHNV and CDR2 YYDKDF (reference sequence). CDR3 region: CATSRARMGSNEKLFF. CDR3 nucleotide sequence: TGTGCCACCAGCAGAGCCCGGATGGGGTCTAATGAAAAACTGTTTTTT.

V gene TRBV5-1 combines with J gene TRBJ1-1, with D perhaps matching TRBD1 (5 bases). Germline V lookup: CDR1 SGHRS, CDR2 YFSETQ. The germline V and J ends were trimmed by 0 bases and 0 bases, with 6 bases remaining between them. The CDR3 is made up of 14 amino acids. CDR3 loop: CASSLVGLNTEAFF. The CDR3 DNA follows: TGCGCCAGCAGCTTGGTGGGGCTGAACACTGAAGCTTTCTTT.

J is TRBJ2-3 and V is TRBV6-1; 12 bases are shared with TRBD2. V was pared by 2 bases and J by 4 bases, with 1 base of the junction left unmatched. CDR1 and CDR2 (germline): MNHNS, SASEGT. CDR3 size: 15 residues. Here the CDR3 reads CASSELAGGADTQYF. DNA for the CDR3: TGTGCCAGCAGTGAACTAGCGGGGGGGGCAGATACGCAGTATTTT.